This is a list of T cell receptor beta chains from one sample in a study of molecular identifiers for immune sequencing clone quantification. TCRdb re-called the PCR reads with MiXCR, one entry per CDR3 protein. The profile shows about 500,000 distinct CDR3 sequences, around 23% of them singletons. Sequencing used naive CD8+ T cells from blood, with Jurkat cell RNA spiked in. These receptors originate from a human donor in good health. Some libraries in this study had Jurkat cell RNA spiked in. Each CDR3 is given with its conserved first and last residue. A D gene is named only where the DNA matches it firmly. Rows give clone size only sometimes, using once, few, many, or a class for an expanded clone.

>.|.|TRBJ2-3|TRBV19
CASRSDSASSTDTQYF
TGTGCCAGTAGATCAGACAGTGCCTCTAGCACAGATACGCAGTATTTT
>.|.|TRBJ1-2|TRBV15
CATSRERTAYGYTF
TGTGCCACCAGCAGAGAAAGGACAGCTTATGGCTACACCTTC
>few|TRBD1|TRBJ1-1|TRBV5-4
CAATRWGTENTEAFF
TGTGCCGCAACCAGGTGGGGGACAGAGAACACTGAAGCTTTCTTT
>few|.|TRBJ2-4|TRBV30
CAWSVQGQTIQYF
TGTGCCTGGAGTGTCCAGGGCCAAACCATTCAGTACTTC
>few|TRBD1|TRBJ2-5|TRBV30
CAWLHLQGGVETQYF
TGTGCCTGGCTTCACCTACAGGGGGGAGTGGAGACCCAGTACTTC
>.|.|TRBJ2-7|TRBV29-1
CGARLESTYEQYF
TGCGGCGCCCGACTAGAAAGCACCTACGAGCAGTACTTC
>few|.|TRBJ2-3|TRBV7-2
CASSLLAEAGPAGDTQYF
TGTGCCAGCAGCCTATTAGCTGAGGCGGGACCCGCCGGAGATACGCAGTATTTT
>.|.|TRBJ2-1|TRBV30
CAWSVANYNEQFF
TGTGCCTGGAGTGTAGCCAACTACAATGAGCAGTTCTTC
>few|.|TRBJ2-1|TRBV15
CATAPGSNSYNEQFF
TGTGCCACCGCCCCGGGGTCAAACTCCTACAATGAGCAGTTCTTC
>many|.|TRBJ2-5|TRBV30
CAWTTQETQYF
TGTGCCTGGACCACCCAAGAGACCCAGTACTTC
>many|.|TRBJ2-5|TRBV6-6
CASSYPLLGETQYF
TGTGCCAGCAGTTACCCCCTCTTGGGGGAGACCCAGTACTTC
>few|.|TRBJ2-3|TRBV6-5
CASSYQFGPDTQYF
TGTGCCAGCAGTTACCAATTCGGTCCAGATACGCAGTATTTT
>.|.|TRBJ1-4|TRBV2
CASSEVGTQEKLFF
TGTGCCAGCAGTGAAGTCGGGACACAAGAAAAACTGTTTTTT